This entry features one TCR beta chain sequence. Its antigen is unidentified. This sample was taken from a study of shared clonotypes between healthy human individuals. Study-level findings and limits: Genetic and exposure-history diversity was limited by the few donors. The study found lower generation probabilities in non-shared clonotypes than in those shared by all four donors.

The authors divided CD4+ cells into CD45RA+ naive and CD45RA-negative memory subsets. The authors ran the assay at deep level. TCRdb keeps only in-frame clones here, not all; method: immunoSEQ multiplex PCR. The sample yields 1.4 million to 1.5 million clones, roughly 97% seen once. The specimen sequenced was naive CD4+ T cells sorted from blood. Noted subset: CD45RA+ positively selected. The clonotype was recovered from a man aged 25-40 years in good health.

Here the CDR3 reads CASSQESRAWVSEAFF. In nucleotides, the CDR3 is TGTGCCAGCAGCCAAGAGAGCAGGGCATGGGTCTCTGAAGCTTTCTTT. The chain combines TRBV14 with TRBJ1-1, with D tentatively TRBD1 (5 bases). CDR3 length: 16 residues. V shed 0 bases and J shed 6 bases, with 17 bases lying between them. CDR1 SGHDN and CDR2 FVKESK come from the germline V gene.